A single sample is the source of the 26 T cell receptor gamma chains below, sequenced in a study of gamma delta lymphoproliferative disorders and STAT genes. PBMCs from patients and controls supplied the genomic DNA for sequencing. TCRdb reanalysed the multiplex PCR reads via CATT. Here the sample spans about 2,500 gamma-chain clones, approximately 10% being singletons. Source material: blood. These receptors came from a human donor in good health.

With respect to this clone: The DNA is omitted, as the CDR3 cannot be located on it reliably, and the CDR3 follows TCRdb's listing. No call exists for the J gene, whereas the V gene is TRGV8. The CDR3 totals 25 residues, both ends included. CDR1 and CDR2 from the germline V gene are VENAVY and YDSYNSRV. CDR3 sequence reads: CATWDMGLDQDVCKRDKAHSNFKTF.

This clone rates as medium-sized. The chain links TRGV9 to TRGJP1. As TCRdb names no J gene, one was assigned here on the basis of a DNA match to germline. The germline CDR1 and CDR2 sequences are GITISATS and ISYDGTV (reference sequence). The CDR3 contains 15 residues. V gave up 0 bases and J gave up 4 bases; unmatched junction bases: 5. The CDR3 region is CALWEVPGTGWFKIF. Written as DNA, the CDR3 is TGTGCCTTGTGGGAGGTGCCGGGCACTGGTTGGTTCAAGATATTT.

By share, this clone ranks as medium-sized. The rearrangement links TRGV4 to TRGJ1 or TRGJ2. TCRdb carries no J gene annotation; the J gene was assigned here by matching the DNA with germline. Germline-derived CDR1 and CDR2 are EGSTGY and YDSYTSSV. There are 14 residues in the CDR3. J gave up 5 bases and V 2 bases, and 9 bases lay outside the gene matches. Here the CDR3 reads CATWDALGDYKKLF. CDR3 nucleotides: TGTGCCACCTGGGATGCGCTCGGGGATTATAAGAAACTCTTT.

This clone is classed as large (0.1 to 1%). The gene calls are TRGV2 and TRGJ1 or TRGJ2. Because TCRdb records no J gene, it was assigned here through a match of the DNA to germline. The germline CDR1 and CDR2 sequences are EGSNGY and YDSYNSKV. The CDR3 is 12 amino acids. V dropped 0 bases and J dropped 5; count of bases not matched to a gene: 1. The CDR3 DNA follows: TGTGCCACCTGGGACGGGCATTATAAGAAACTCTTT. Its translation is CATWDGHYKKLF.

This clone is deemed medium-sized. The identical CDR3 is also encoded by other nucleotide sequences in the sample. This CDR3 reads CATWDGLYYKKLF. The CDR3 coding sequence is TGTGCCACCTGGGACGGGCTTTATTATAAGAAACTCTTT. V is TRGV2 and J is TRGJ1 or TRGJ2. TCRdb supplies no J gene; here it was assigned by aligning the nucleotide sequence to germline. The length of the CDR3 is 13 residues. With V trimmed by 0 bases and J by 3 bases, 2 bases remained unmatched. Germline CDR1 EGSNGY, CDR2 YDSYNSKV.

This clone rates as medium-sized (0.01 to 0.1%). The chain recombines TRGV10 with TRGJ1 or TRGJ2. The J gene was missing in TCRdb and was found by matching the end of the DNA to germline. TRGV10 is known as an ORF, though its function is uncertain. This CDR3 comprises 14 residues. The V gene end was trimmed by 8 bases and the J gene end by 5 bases; junction bases not matched to a gene: 13. CDR3 in DNA: TGTGCTGCGTGGGACCATAGGGCCAATTATAAGAAACTCTTT. The encoded protein is CAAWDHRANYKKLF.

Judged by abundance, this clone is large. Other DNA sequences in the same sample also yield this CDR3. The rearrangement uses TRGV4 and TRGJ1 or TRGJ2. The J gene, missing from TCRdb, was assigned here through DNA to germline matching. V dropped 0 bases and J dropped 1; count of bases not matched to a gene: 0. From germline, CDR1 is EGSTGY and CDR2 YDSYTSSV. The CDR3 consists of 13 residues. As DNA, the CDR3 is TGTGCCACCTGGGATGGGAATTATTATAAGAAACTCTTT. Translated: CATWDGNYYKKLF.

By its share, this clone is medium-sized. The chain has TRGV2 and TRGJP2. The J gene, absent from TCRdb, was called here by matching the DNA to germline. Germline CDR1 and CDR2: EGSNGY and YDSYNSKV. CDR3 size: 14 residues. The trim removed 0 bases at V and 6 bases at J, leaving 4 bases unmatched. This CDR3 reads CATWDGQGDWIKTF. The CDR3 region has the DNA TGTGCCACCTGGGACGGGCAGGGTGATTGGATCAAGACGTTT.

This clone is medium-sized (0.01 to 0.1%) within its sample. The V gene is TRGV8, the J gene TRGJ1 or TRGJ2. Since TCRdb gives no J gene, matching the DNA to germline was used here to assign it. This CDR3 spans 18 amino acids. V shed 3 bases and J 3 bases; nucleotides not matched to a gene: 20. Germline values: CDR1 VENAVY, CDR2 YDSYNSRV. In DNA form, the CDR3 reads TGTGCCACCTGGGATGAAGTCTGGAGGGAAAACGGTTATTATAAGAAACTCTTT. It translates to CATWDEVWRENGYYKKLF.

This clone ranks as medium-sized. The chain carries TRGV9 and TRGJP. Here the J gene was assigned by germline matching of the DNA, as TCRdb has none. Germline CDR1 GITISATS, CDR2 ISYDGTV (reference sequence). V trimming: 0 bases; J trimming: 4 bases; junction bases outside the gene matches: 3. The CDR3 covers 17 residues. CDR3 DNA sequence: TGTGCCTTGTGGGAGGTGCGACAAGAGTTGGGCAAAAAAATCAAGGTATTT. Translating gives CALWEVRQELGKKIKVF.

By share of the sample, this clone is medium-sized. This chain links TRGV3 with TRGJ1 or TRGJ2. The J gene, not given by TCRdb, was assigned here from a germline match of the nucleotide sequence. Looked up from germline, CDR1 is VTNTFY and CDR2 is YDVSTARD (reference sequence). The junction had 9 bases not matched to a gene; V was cut back by 0 bases and J by 7 bases. The CDR3 is 14 residues long. This CDR3 is CATWDRPGGYKKLF. DNA of the CDR3: TGTGCCACCTGGGACAGGCCGGGGGGGTATAAGAAACTCTTT.

Relative to its sample, this clone is medium-sized. This chain joins TRGV10 and TRGJ1 or TRGJ2. The J gene, not given by TCRdb, was assigned here from a germline match of the nucleotide sequence. TRGV10 is an ORF; its function is uncertain. The CDR3 sequence is 14 residues long. The J segment lost 2 bases and the V segment lost 8 bases, leaving 10 bases of the junction unmatched. Here the CDR3 reads CAAWDCRYYYKKLF. CDR3 sequence (DNA): TGTGCTGCGTGGGATTGTCGCTATTATTATAAGAAACTCTTT.

By sample fraction, this clone is medium-sized. The rearrangement joins TRGV10 to TRGJ1 or TRGJ2. The J gene was missing in TCRdb and was found by matching the end of the DNA to germline. TRGV10 belongs to the ORF category, with a function that is uncertain. The CDR3 runs to 13 residues. V lost 9 bases, J lost 0 bases, and 6 bases stayed unmatched. CDR3 sequence reads: CAACRSNYYKKLF. The CDR3 DNA follows: TGTGCTGCGTGCCGATCGAATTATTATAAGAAACTCTTT.

Relative to its sample, this clone is medium-sized (0.01 to 0.1%). The same CDR3 is also encoded by other DNA sequences in this sample. V gene TRGV4 combines with J gene TRGJ1 or TRGJ2. Germline matching of the DNA provided the J gene here, since TCRdb leaves it blank. The CDR3 consists of 11 residues. V was pared by 1 base and J by 7 bases, with 1 base of the junction left unmatched. From germline, CDR1 is EGSTGY and CDR2 YDSYTSSV. Here the CDR3 DNA reads TGTGCCACCTGGGATGGATATAAGAAACTCTTT. Residues: CATWDGYKKLF.

CDR3 nucleotide sequence: TGTGCCTGCTGGATTAGGCACGTTTGGAGTGATTGGATCAAGACGTTT. It codes for CACWIRHVWSDWIKTF. V is TRGV11 and J is TRGJP2. The J gene was not available in TCRdb and was assigned here by matching the DNA to germline segments. TRGV11 is filed as an ORF, its function uncertain. The CDR3 covers 16 residues. V dropped 0 bases and J dropped 5; count of bases not matched to a gene: 6.

Judged by abundance, this clone is medium-sized. The rearrangement links TRGV5 to TRGJP1. Because TCRdb records no J gene, it was assigned here through a match of the DNA to germline. Trimming removed 1 base from V and 2 bases from J; junction bases left unmatched: 1. The CDR3 has 14 residues. Germline-derived CDR1 and CDR2 are VINAFY and YDVSNSKD. CDR3 residues: CATWDRTTGWFKIF. CDR3 DNA: TGTGCCACCTGGGACAGAACCACTGGTTGGTTCAAGATATTT.

This clone ranks as medium-sized (0.01 to 0.1%). The chain joins TRGV2 to TRGJ1 or TRGJ2. The J gene, absent from TCRdb, was called here by matching the DNA to germline. The junction had 6 bases not matched to a gene; V was cut back by 0 bases and J by 7 bases. CDR1 is EGSNGY, CDR2 YDSYNSKV, per germline. This CDR3 is built from 13 residues. The CDR3 loop is CATWDGTWYKKLF. The DNA for the CDR3 is TGTGCCACCTGGGACGGGACGTGGTATAAGAAACTCTTT.

This clone is termed medium-sized. V usage is TRGV8 and J usage is TRGJ1 or TRGJ2. The J gene is not listed in TCRdb, so it was assigned here from a DNA match to germline. This CDR3 has 12 amino acids. V dropped 3 bases and J dropped 10; count of bases not matched to a gene: 9. Germline CDR1 and CDR2: VENAVY and YDSYNSRV. The DNA for the CDR3 is TGTGCCACCTGGGATTCGGATCCAAAGAAACTCTTT. Its translation: CATWDSDPKKLF.

Details on this clone: With a much larger clone just one base away, this may be a read error. The limits of the CDR3 on the DNA are not certain, so only TCRdb's listed CDR3 is given. No J gene call was made, and the V gene is TRGV11. TRGV11 is an open reading frame whose function is uncertain. The CDR3 is made up of 17 amino acids, end residues included. CDR3: CTTVPAGFLTAGWFKIF.

V usage is TRGV11 and J usage is TRGJP1. Because TCRdb records no J gene, it was assigned here through a match of the DNA to germline. TRGV11 is sorted into the ORF group, with uncertain function. V lost 6 bases, J lost 5 bases, and 6 bases stayed unmatched. This CDR3 is built from 14 residues. In DNA form, the CDR3 reads TGTGCCTGCTGGATTGATGAGACTGGTTGGTTCAAGATATTT. Protein: CACWIDETGWFKIF.

This clone is classed as large. The V gene is TRGV4, the J gene TRGJP1. TCRdb leaves out the J gene; it was filled in here by matching the DNA to germline. CDR1 is EGSTGY, CDR2 YDSYTSSV, per germline. V lost 0 bases, J lost 3 bases, and 10 bases stayed unmatched. The CDR3 loop spans 17 amino acids. CDR3 amino acids: CATWDGPLSSTGWFKIF. The CDR3 DNA reads TGTGCCACCTGGGATGGGCCCCTCTCCTCCACTGGTTGGTTCAAGATATTT.

This clone is termed medium-sized. The chain employs TRGV4 and TRGJ1 or TRGJ2. TCRdb lists no J gene, so it was determined here by aligning the DNA to germline. CDR3 size: 13 residues. The junction had 12 bases not matched to a gene; V was cut back by 5 bases and J by 8 bases. The germline gives CDR1 EGSTGY, CDR2 YDSYTSSV. The CDR3 loop reads CATWAAEGDKKLF. CDR3 sequence (DNA): TGTGCCACCTGGGCCGCGGAGGGGGATAAGAAACTCTTT.

By share, this clone counts as medium-sized. The chain is built from TRGV4 and TRGJ1 or TRGJ2. The J gene, absent from TCRdb, was called here by matching the DNA to germline. From germline, CDR1 is EGSTGY and CDR2 YDSYTSSV. The J segment lost 5 bases and the V segment lost 2 bases, leaving 3 bases of the junction unmatched. The CDR3 sequence is 12 residues long. The CDR3 loop reads CATWDVHYKKLF. The CDR3, as DNA: TGTGCCACCTGGGATGTACATTATAAGAAACTCTTT.

This clone is judged large. The CDR3 DNA reads as TGTGCTGCGTGGGATTACCACGGTTGGTTCAAGATATTT. Protein: CAAWDYHGWFKIF. The V gene is TRGV10, the J gene TRGJP1. Since TCRdb gives no J gene, matching the DNA to germline was used here to assign it. TRGV10 is noted as an ORF with a role that remains uncertain. J was trimmed by 8 bases and V by 8 bases; bases with no gene match: 9. The CDR3 has 13 amino acids.

This clone is labeled medium-sized. This chain connects TRGV10 to TRGJP1. TCRdb records no J gene; here it was assigned by comparing the DNA to germline. TRGV10 counts as an open reading frame of uncertain function. The V segment lost 8 bases and the J segment 0 bases; nucleotides outside the gene matches: 16. The CDR3 extends over 18 amino acids. DNA for the CDR3: TGTGCTGCGTGGGATTCTCGCCATTCCTATACCACTGGTTGGTTCAAGATATTT. It translates to CAAWDSRHSYTTGWFKIF.

In this sample, this clone is medium-sized (0.01 to 0.1%). This chain uses TRGV8 with TRGJP1. Germline matching of the DNA provided the J gene here, since TCRdb leaves it blank. Germline V gene data show CDR1 as VENAVY and CDR2 as YDSYNSRV. V was clipped by 5 bases and J by 7 bases; unmatched bases: 1. The CDR3 runs 11 residues. The DNA for the CDR3 is TGTGCCACCTGGGTTGGTTGGTTCAAGATATTT. As protein: CATWVGWFKIF.